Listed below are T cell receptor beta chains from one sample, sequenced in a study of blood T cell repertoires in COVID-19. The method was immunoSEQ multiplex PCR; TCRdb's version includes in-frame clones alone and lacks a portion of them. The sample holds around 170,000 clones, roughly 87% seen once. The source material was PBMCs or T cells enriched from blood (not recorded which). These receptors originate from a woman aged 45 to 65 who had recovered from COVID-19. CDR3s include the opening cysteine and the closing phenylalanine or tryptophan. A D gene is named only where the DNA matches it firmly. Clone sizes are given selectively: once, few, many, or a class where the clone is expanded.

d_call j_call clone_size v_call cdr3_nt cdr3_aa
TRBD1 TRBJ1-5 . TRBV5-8 TGTGCCAGCAGCTTGGTTAGGACAGGGCACCAGCCCCAGCATTTT CASSLVRTGHQPQHF
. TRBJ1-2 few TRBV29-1 TGCAGCGTCCGGGAGGCCGGGGGAGGCTATGGCTACACCTTC CSVREAGGGYGYTF
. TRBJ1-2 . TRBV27 TGTGCCAGCAGTTCCAGACAACCCAACTATGGCTACACCTTC CASSSRQPNYGYTF
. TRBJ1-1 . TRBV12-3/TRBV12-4 TGTGCCAGCAGTTTCCTCCCCCGCACTGAAGCTTTCTTT CASSFLPRTEAFF
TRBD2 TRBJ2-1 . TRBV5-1 TGCGCCAGCAGCTTGCCTAGCGGGAGCCTAGGTGAGCAGTTCTTC CASSLPSGSLGEQFF
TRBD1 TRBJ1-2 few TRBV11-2 TGTGCCAGCAGCTCTTGGGACAGGGCTAACTATGGCTACACCTTC CASSSWDRANYGYTF
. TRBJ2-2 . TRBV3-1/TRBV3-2 TGTGCCAGCAGCCAGGTCGGGGGTAGCGGCACCGGGGAGCTGTTTTTT CASSQVGGSGTGELFF
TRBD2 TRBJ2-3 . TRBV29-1 TGCAGCGTTGATCGGAGCGGGGGCCCGGATACGCAGTATTTT CSVDRSGGPDTQYF
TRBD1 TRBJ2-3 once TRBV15 TGTGCCACCAGCAAGGGACAGGGGGCTTCCACAGATACGCAGTATTTT CATSKGQGASTDTQYF
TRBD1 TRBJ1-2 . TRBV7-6 TGTGCCAGCAGCTTCTTGGGACAGGGATACTATGGCTACACCTTC CASSFLGQGYYGYTF
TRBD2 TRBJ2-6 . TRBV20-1 TGCAGTGCTAGTCTAGCGGGGGGCTCTGGGGCCAACGTCCTGACTTTC CSASLAGGSGANVLTF
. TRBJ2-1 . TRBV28 TGTGCCAGCACCGCTGGGGGGTCGTACAATGAGCAGTTCTTC CASTAGGSYNEQFF
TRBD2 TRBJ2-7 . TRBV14 TGTGCCAGCAGCCAAGATCGCGGGAGGAAGGTTTACGAGCAGTACTTC CASSQDRGRKVYEQYF
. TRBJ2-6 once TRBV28 TGTGCCAGCAGTAAGACAGGTATCTCTGGGGCCAACGTCCTGACTTTC CASSKTGISGANVLTF
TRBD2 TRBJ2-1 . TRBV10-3 TGTGCCATCAGTGCGGGAGGGGATGAGCAGTTCTTC CAISAGGDEQFF
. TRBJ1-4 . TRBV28 TGTGCCAGCAGTTTATTACAGGGATTTAATGAAAAACTGTTTTTT CASSLLQGFNEKLFF
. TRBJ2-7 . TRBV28 TGTGCCAGCAGCCTCAATAGCGGAGCCCTTACCTACGAGCAGTACTTC CASSLNSGALTYEQYF
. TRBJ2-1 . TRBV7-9 TGTGCCAGCAGCTTATCTTCGGGCAATGAGCAGTTCTTC CASSLSSGNEQFF
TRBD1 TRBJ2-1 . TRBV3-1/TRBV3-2 TGTGCCAGCAGCCAAGATATCGTAGGTCGGACAGGGGGCGTCGGTGAGCAGTTCTTC CASSQDIVGRTGGVGEQFF
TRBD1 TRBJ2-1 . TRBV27 TGTGCCAGCAGTTTGCCCGGGACAGGGAGGAATGAGCAGTTCTTC CASSLPGTGRNEQFF
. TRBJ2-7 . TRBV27 TGTGCCAGCAGACCCGCGGACTACTCCTACGAGCAGTACTTC CASRPADYSYEQYF
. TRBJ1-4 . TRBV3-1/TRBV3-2 TGTGCCAGCAGCCCTTTTAATGAAAAACTGTTTTTT CASSPFNEKLFF
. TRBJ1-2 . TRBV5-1 TGCGCCAGCAGCGCCACAGTCAACTATGGCTACACCTTC CASSATVNYGYTF
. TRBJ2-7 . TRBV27 TGTGCCAGCAGTCCGGGGAGGGGGGCCAACTCCTACGAGCAGTACTTC CASSPGRGANSYEQYF